The 22 T cell receptor beta chains given below trace back to one sample, sequenced in a study of blood T cell repertoires in COVID-19. Profiling relied on immunoSEQ multiplex PCR, and the TCRdb table lists in-frame clones only, not all of them. The sample records roughly 68,000 clones, nearly 90% being singletons. Specimen: peripheral blood. The source is a woman in her forties or fifties with COVID-19, enrolled during active disease.

The chain uses TRBV18 and TRBJ2-2; 9 positions agree with TRBD2. The CDR3 spans 15 residues. Germline V gene lookup returns CDR1 KGHSH and CDR2 LQKENI. J was trimmed by 5 bases and V by 1 base; bases with no gene match: 2. The CDR3 DNA sequence: TGTGCCAGCTCACCACGAGGACTAGCGACCGGGGAGCTGTTTTTT. It translates to CASSPRGLATGELFF.

J is TRBJ2-7 and V is TRBV9; perhaps TRBD2 as D (5 bases). Germline CDR1 SGDLS, CDR2 YYNGEE. Trimming removed 4 bases at V and 2 bases at J, with 13 bases between. This CDR3 is 14 amino acids long. The CDR3: CASSSGRGTYEQYF. CDR3 sequence (DNA): TGTGCCAGCAGCTCAGGACGGGGAACCTACGAGCAGTACTTC.

This chain connects TRBV10-3 to TRBJ2-6, with TRBD1 identical over 9 bases. Germline-derived CDR1 and CDR2 are ENHRY and SYGVKD. CDR3 length: 16 residues. V trimming: 10 bases; J trimming: 0 bases; junction bases outside the gene matches: 7. CDR3 residues: CATNRGRTSGANVLTF. The CDR3 DNA sequence: TGTGCCACTAACAGGGGGCGAACCTCTGGGGCCAACGTCCTGACTTTC.

The CDR3 bases are TGTGCCAGCAGCTTGGGGCTCTTGAACGAGCAGTACTTC. Its translation is CASSLGLLNEQYF. J is TRBJ2-7 and V is TRBV5-4; D is uncertain. Trimming left V 0 bases short and J 5 bases short, with 9 bases between. The CDR3 contains 13 residues. CDR1 and CDR2 (germline): SGHNT, YYREEE (reference sequence).

V and J are TRBV7-2 and TRBJ2-5, with 8 nucleotides matching TRBD1. Germline trimming cut 2 bases from V and 4 bases from J; bases unmatched to any gene: 3. The germline V gene encodes CDR1 SGHTA and CDR2 FQGNSA. The length of the CDR3 is 14 residues. The CDR3 spells CASSLQGAGETQYF. In DNA, the CDR3 is TGTGCCAGCAGCTTACAGGGGGCGGGAGAGACCCAGTACTTC.

This chain uses TRBV4-3 with TRBJ2-7, with a possible D match to TRBD2 (5 bases). The CDR3 has 15 amino acids. V was trimmed by 0 bases and J by 3 bases, leaving 12 bases between them. Looked up from germline, CDR1 is LGHNA and CDR2 is YSLEER. The CDR3 loop is CASSQDFTGSYEQYF. The CDR3 nucleotides are TGCGCCAGCAGCCAAGATTTTACGGGGAGCTACGAGCAGTACTTC.

The CDR3 DNA sequence: TGTGCCTGGAGCCAAGGACAGCCCTATGGCTACACCTTC. Its translation is CAWSQGQPYGYTF. The chain combines TRBV30 with TRBJ1-2; maybe TRBD1 (6 bases). Between the trimmed V and J ends, which lost 3 bases and 4 bases, there was a span of 12 bases. Germline V lookup: CDR1 GTSNPN, CDR2 SVGIG (reference sequence). This CDR3 is 13 amino acids long.

The chain carries TRBV14 and TRBJ2-3, with 8 bases aligning to TRBD2. The germline CDR1 and CDR2 sequences are SGHDN and FVKESK. This CDR3 spans 16 amino acids. Trimming took 1 base from V and 4 from J; bases not matched to a gene: 7. CDR3 sequence (DNA): TGTGCCAGCAGCCAAGGGAGCGGGAGTCAGGCAGATACGCAGTATTTT. Amino acid sequence: CASSQGSGSQADTQYF.

V is TRBV18 and J is TRBJ2-7; TRBD1 agrees at 10 bases. The CDR3 contains 15 residues. Germline CDR1 reads KGHSH; CDR2 reads LQKENI. V dropped 6 bases and J dropped 6; count of bases not matched to a gene: 11. As DNA, the CDR3 is TGTGCCAGCTCTCCTGCCATGACAGGGGGCACCGAGCAGTACTTC. It codes for CASSPAMTGGTEQYF.

This chain uses TRBV5-1 with TRBJ2-1, with no clear D. The CDR3 length is 13 residues. The germline V gene encodes CDR1 SGHRS and CDR2 YFSETQ. The V end was cut by 0 bases, the J end by 4 bases, with 5 bases between. The CDR3: CASSLAQYNEQFF. DNA of the CDR3: TGCGCCAGCAGCTTGGCCCAATACAATGAGCAGTTCTTC. The full variable domain, completed using reference TRBV5-1 and TRBJ2-1, is KAGVTQTPRYLIKTRGQQVTLSCSPISGHRSVSWYQQTPGQGLQFLFEYFSETQRNKGNFPGRFSGRQFSNSRSEMNVSTLELGDSALYLCASSLAQYNEQFFGPGTRLTVL.

This chain uses TRBV6-5 with TRBJ1-1, with 7 bases lining up with TRBD1. J lost 12 bases, V lost 2 bases, and 6 bases had no gene match. The CDR3 extends over 12 amino acids. Germline CDR1 reads MNHEY; CDR2 reads SVGAGI. CDR3 DNA: TGTGCCAGCAGTTACGACAGGGCTAGGACTTTCTTT. Translating it yields CASSYDRARTFF.

This clone showed up just a few times. The rearrangement uses TRBV7-9 and TRBJ1-3; D not certain. The germline V and J ends were trimmed by 3 bases and 2 bases, with 2 bases remaining between them. Germline CDR1 reads SEHNR; CDR2 reads FQNEAQ (reference sequence). The CDR3 has 12 residues. Here the CDR3 DNA reads TGTGCCAGCAGCTTTACTGGAAACACCATATATTTT. It yields the protein CASSFTGNTIYF.

This clone was recorded a few times. V gene TRBV6-4 combines with J gene TRBJ1-6; 9 nucleotides agree with TRBD1. The CDR3 length is 14 residues. V was clipped by 8 bases and J by 7 bases; unmatched bases: 6. In germline, CDR1 is MRHNA, CDR2 SNTAGT. CDR3 nucleotide sequence: TGTGCCAGCCGACAGGGGGGCTTGAATTCACCCCTCCACTTT. Protein sequence: CASRQGGLNSPLHF.

The chain combines TRBV2 with TRBJ2-7; 8 positions match TRBD2. CDR3 size: 13 residues. Trimming at V came to 6 bases and at J to 9 bases, leaving 10 bases not matched to a gene. The germline CDR1 and CDR2 sequences are SNHLY and FYNNEI. The CDR3 here is CASSGTSSTGQYF. The DNA of the CDR3 is TGTGCCAGCAGCGGGACTAGTTCAACCGGGCAGTACTTC.

The chain combines TRBV30 with TRBJ2-5, with D possibly matching TRBD2 (6 bases). The length of the CDR3 is 14 residues. Germline CDR1 is GTSNPN and CDR2 is SVGIG (reference sequence). Trimming removed 5 bases from V and 2 bases from J, with 15 bases in between. The CDR3 region has the DNA TGTGCCTGGTGTTCGGGAGCAAAACAAGAGACCCAGTACTTC. Translating gives CAWCSGAKQETQYF.

The J gene is TRBJ1-2, the V gene TRBV24-1, with 9 nucleotides matching TRBD1. J lost 6 bases, V lost 5 bases, and 9 bases had no gene match. CDR3 length equals 15 residues. Germline assignment: CDR1 KGHDR and CDR2 SFDVKD. This CDR3 is CATSAPGQGFDGYTF. The CDR3 nucleotides are TGTGCCACCAGTGCCCCGGGACAGGGATTTGATGGCTACACCTTC.

As DNA, the CDR3 is TGTGCCAGCAGCCAAGATCTTTTAACAGGACTAAACGAGCAGTACTTC. This translates into CASSQDLLTGLNEQYF. The rearrangement links TRBV3-1 (or the pseudogene TRBV3-2) to TRBJ2-7, with D perhaps matching TRBD2 (6 bases). V was clipped by 0 bases and J by 5 bases, with 17 bases between them. CDR1 and CDR2 (germline): LGHDT, YNNKEL (reference sequence). The CDR3 runs 16 residues.

V gene TRBV6-5 combines with J gene TRBJ2-3; 8 bases are shared with TRBD2. The CDR3 length is 15 residues. The germline V gene has CDR1 MNHEY and CDR2 SVGAGI. V was pared by 5 bases and J by 4 bases, with 8 bases of the junction left unmatched. This CDR3 reads CASSLSGSQADTQYF. The CDR3 DNA reads TGTGCCAGCAGTCTCAGCGGGAGTCAAGCAGATACGCAGTATTTT.

The chain employs TRBV7-9 and TRBJ2-1; TRBD2 agrees at 13 bases. Looked up from germline, CDR1 is SEHNR and CDR2 is FQNEAQ (reference sequence). V trimming: 5 bases; J trimming: 6 bases; junction bases outside the gene matches: 7. The CDR3 length is 16 residues. The CDR3 bases are TGTGCCAGCAGCCGGACTAGCGGGAGCCGGGGCAATGAGCAGTTCTTC. Its translation is CASSRTSGSRGNEQFF.

This chain uses TRBV20-1 with TRBJ2-7, with unresolved D. The CDR3 length is 11 residues. The V gene's germline CDR1 is DFQATT and CDR2 SNEGSKA (reference sequence). V was pared by 6 bases and J by 12 bases, with 18 bases between. CDR3 sequence: CSAVYSQNTYF. Here the CDR3 DNA reads TGCAGTGCCGTTTATTCGCAGAACACGTACTTC.

The V call is TRBV6-5, the J call TRBJ1-2; TRBD1 matches 12 bases. V gave up 8 bases and J gave up 8 bases; unmatched junction bases: 9. Germline loops: CDR1 MNHEY, CDR2 SVGAGI. The CDR3 totals 14 residues. In DNA, the CDR3 is TGTGCCAGCGGGTCCGGGACAGGGGGCCGGGGCTACACCTTC. It translates to CASGSGTGGRGYTF.

The chain couples TRBV10-3 to TRBJ2-3; TRBD2 agrees at 8 bases. J was trimmed by 2 bases and V by 7 bases; bases with no gene match: 5. Germline V gene lookup returns CDR1 ENHRY and CDR2 SYGVKD. The CDR3 contains 14 residues. CDR3 region: CAINVGGVTDTQYF. The CDR3 DNA reads TGTGCCATCAACGTCGGGGGGGTCACAGATACGCAGTATTTT.